This T cell receptor (beta chain) was observed in a study of blood T cell repertoires in COVID-19. Study-level background: There were acute and convalescent COVID-19 samples, and they came from the United States, Italy and Spain. Sample material is recorded as cDNA or gDNA derived from T cells, B-cell-depleted T cells, or PBMCs.

Authors' data handling: From reference gene primer amplification, estimates of nucleated cell counts were derived. Sequencing was performed with immunoSEQ multiplex PCR; in TCRdb, only in-frame clones are kept and a portion is missing. That table is the source of V, J and clone size, and D and trimming were worked out from the DNA. The repertoire holds approximately 96,000 clones, with about 87% as singletons. The Seattle site enrolled patients during active infection and followed them longitudinally. The receptor was isolated from a human donor with COVID-19, enrolled during active disease. The donor label of this sample is uncertain. Sample: peripheral blood.

The chain's CDR3 is CASSIPQGREADTQYF. The CDR3 nucleotides read TGTGCCAGCAGCATCCCACAGGGGCGGGAGGCAGATACGCAGTATTTT. The V and J genes are TRBV5-4 and TRBJ2-3; D is possibly TRBD2 (8 bases). From germline, CDR1 is SGHNT and CDR2 YYREEE (reference sequence). The ends were cut back, 4 bases at V and 4 bases at J, with 19 bases in the middle. The CDR3 spans 16 residues. Filled out from reference TRBV5-4 and TRBJ2-3, the complete variable domain reads ETGVTQSPTHLIKTRGQQVTLRCSSQSGHNTVSWYQQALGQGPQFIFQYYREEENGRGNFPPRFSGLQFPNYSSELNVNALELDDSALYLCASSIPQGREADTQYFGPGTRLTVL.